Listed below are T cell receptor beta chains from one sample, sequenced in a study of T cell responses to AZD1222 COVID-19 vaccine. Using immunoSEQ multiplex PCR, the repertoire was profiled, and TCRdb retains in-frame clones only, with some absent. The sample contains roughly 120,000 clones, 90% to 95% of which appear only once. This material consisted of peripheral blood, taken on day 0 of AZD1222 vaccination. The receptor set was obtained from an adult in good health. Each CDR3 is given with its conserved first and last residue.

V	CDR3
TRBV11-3	CASSLGGNTEAFF
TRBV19	CASRLLAGYNEQFF
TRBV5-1	CASSAGGQSSYEQYF
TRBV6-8	CAIREGRRDEQFF
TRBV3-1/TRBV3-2	CASSQGAEGQPQHF
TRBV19	CASSMEVTAYPGELFF
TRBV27	CASSFAGGPYNSPLHF
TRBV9	CASSLGLAGFATDTQYF
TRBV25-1	CASRMETGYGEQYF
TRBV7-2	CASSPIRGAIQPQHF
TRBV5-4	CASSFSSRAQYF
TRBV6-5	CASSSLPNYGYTF
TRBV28	CASSLRLGTGGRGYTF
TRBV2	CASSEDGTGSSYEQYF
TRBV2	CASTSGPYEQYF
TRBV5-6	CASSLLAGGGRAGYEQYF
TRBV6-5	CAATGRTEAFF
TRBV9	CASSAATGVPLSETEAFF
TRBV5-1	CASSLDGQGWEKLFF
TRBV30	CAWSVSPGTF
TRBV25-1	CASSEDRFYNEQFF
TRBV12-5	CASGLSGGEDTEAFF
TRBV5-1	CASSLQERSEQFF
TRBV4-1	CASSPLGAKGQETQYF
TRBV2	CASSEEGASNQPQHF
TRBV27	CASSQGGISYEQYF
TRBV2	CASSDPADNIYEQYF
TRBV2	CASSDQGSSYEQYF
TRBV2	CASSERLGGTIYEQYF
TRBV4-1	CASSPGGHSNTEAFF